These T cell receptor beta chains were read from a single sample in a study of T cell responses to AZD1222 COVID-19 vaccine. Measured with immunoSEQ multiplex PCR; TCRdb has only the in-frame clones, and not every one. Of some 150,000 clones listed, about 91% are singletons. The material was peripheral blood, obtained 28 days after the second AZD1222 dose. These receptors all come from an adult who received the AZD1222 COVID-19 vaccine. Both conserved end residues are part of each CDR3. A D gene is named only where the DNA matches it firmly. A clone size is listed for some rows: how often the clone was seen (once, few, many), or a class if it is expanded.

D gene: .; V gene: TRBV27; J gene: TRBJ2-2; clone size: .; CDR3 protein: CASSQSLRGAGTGELFF; CDR3 DNA: TGTGCCAGCAGTCAATCCCTCCGGGGAGCGGGCACCGGGGAGCTGTTTTTT
D gene: .; V gene: TRBV25-1; J gene: TRBJ2-5; clone size: once; CDR3 protein: CASSDDSGIRTQYF; CDR3 DNA: TGTGCCAGCAGTGACGACTCGGGAATCCGGACCCAGTACTTC
D gene: .; V gene: TRBV7-9; J gene: TRBJ2-7; clone size: .; CDR3 protein: CASSLSYEQYF; CDR3 DNA: TGTGCCAGCAGCCTCTCCTACGAGCAGTACTTC
D gene: TRBD1; V gene: TRBV11-2; J gene: TRBJ1-1; clone size: .; CDR3 protein: CASSPGTGFGNTEAFF; CDR3 DNA: TGTGCCAGCAGCCCTGGGACAGGGTTTGGGAACACTGAAGCTTTCTTT
D gene: .; V gene: TRBV6-6; J gene: TRBJ2-2; clone size: .; CDR3 protein: CASSDTPRRPGELFF; CDR3 DNA: TGTGCCAGCAGTGACACCCCTAGAAGACCCGGGGAGCTGTTTTTT
D gene: .; V gene: TRBV7-8; J gene: TRBJ1-3; clone size: .; CDR3 protein: CASSLGGLNSGNTIYF; CDR3 DNA: TGTGCCAGCAGCTTAGGCGGGTTAAACTCTGGAAACACCATATATTTT
D gene: .; V gene: TRBV3-1/TRBV3-2; J gene: TRBJ2-7; clone size: .; CDR3 protein: CASSQGKGTEQYF; CDR3 DNA: TGTGCCAGCAGCCAAGGGAAAGGGACCGAGCAGTACTTC
D gene: .; V gene: TRBV19; J gene: TRBJ1-2; clone size: .; CDR3 protein: CASSFSTSNYGYTF; CDR3 DNA: TGTGCCAGTAGTTTCTCAACCTCTAACTATGGCTACACCTTC
D gene: .; V gene: TRBV11-2; J gene: TRBJ2-1; clone size: .; CDR3 protein: CASSPDRIYNEQFF; CDR3 DNA: TGTGCCAGCAGCCCGGACCGGATCTACAATGAGCAGTTCTTC
D gene: TRBD1; V gene: TRBV19; J gene: TRBJ2-6; clone size: .; CDR3 protein: CASNSGQYSSGANVLTF; CDR3 DNA: TGTGCCAGTAACTCGGGACAGTACTCCTCTGGGGCCAACGTCCTGACTTTC
D gene: .; V gene: TRBV19; J gene: TRBJ1-6; clone size: .; CDR3 protein: CASTPGTDNSPLHF; CDR3 DNA: TGTGCCAGTACTCCCGGGACCGATAATTCACCCCTCCACTTT
D gene: .; V gene: TRBV28; J gene: TRBJ2-1; clone size: .; CDR3 protein: CASRSRGVAEQFF; CDR3 DNA: TGTGCCAGCAGAAGTAGGGGGGTGGCTGAGCAGTTCTTC
D gene: TRBD2; V gene: TRBV19; J gene: TRBJ2-5; clone size: .; CDR3 protein: CASSPRGLAGIGETQYF; CDR3 DNA: TGTGCCAGTAGCCCCCGGGGACTAGCGGGAATCGGGGAGACCCAGTACTTC
D gene: .; V gene: TRBV4-1; J gene: TRBJ2-3; clone size: once; CDR3 protein: CASSQPRAGDTQYF; CDR3 DNA: TGCGCCAGCAGCCAACCCCGGGCTGGTGATACGCAGTATTTT
D gene: .; V gene: TRBV28; J gene: TRBJ2-3; clone size: .; CDR3 protein: CASGGLGPGSDTQYF; CDR3 DNA: TGTGCCAGCGGCGGACTGGGACCGGGTTCAGATACGCAGTATTTT
D gene: .; V gene: TRBV18; J gene: TRBJ1-2; clone size: once; CDR3 protein: CASSPGAGWDYGYTF; CDR3 DNA: TGTGCCAGCTCACCCGGAGCAGGGTGGGACTATGGCTACACCTTC
D gene: .; V gene: TRBV6-5; J gene: TRBJ1-2; clone size: .; CDR3 protein: CASRDDMGGLGYTF; CDR3 DNA: TGTGCCAGCAGAGACGACATGGGGGGCCTTGGCTACACCTTC
D gene: TRBD1; V gene: TRBV11-3; J gene: TRBJ2-3; clone size: .; CDR3 protein: CASSLGTGRTDTQYF; CDR3 DNA: TGTGCCAGCAGCTTAGGGACAGGGCGCACAGATACGCAGTATTTT
D gene: TRBD1; V gene: TRBV5-4; J gene: TRBJ2-7; clone size: .; CDR3 protein: CASSFDRGPRYEQYF; CDR3 DNA: TGTGCCAGCAGCTTCGACAGGGGGCCCAGATACGAGCAGTACTTC
D gene: TRBD1; V gene: TRBV10-3; J gene: TRBJ2-7; clone size: .; CDR3 protein: CAIRTGVPPDYEQYF; CDR3 DNA: TGTGCCATCAGAACAGGGGTTCCTCCCGACTACGAGCAGTACTTC
D gene: TRBD1; V gene: TRBV19; J gene: TRBJ1-2; clone size: .; CDR3 protein: CASSSLGQGAYGYTF; CDR3 DNA: TGTGCCAGTAGTTCTCTCGGACAGGGGGCGTATGGCTACACCTTC
D gene: .; V gene: TRBV29-1; J gene: TRBJ2-3; clone size: once; CDR3 protein: CSVRRDTTDTQYF; CDR3 DNA: TGCAGCGTCCGACGGGATACCACAGATACGCAGTATTTT
D gene: TRBD1; V gene: TRBV5-8; J gene: TRBJ2-1; clone size: .; CDR3 protein: CASSLVPVVGQRSYNEQFF; CDR3 DNA: TGTGCCAGCAGCTTGGTCCCCGTTGTGGGACAGCGCTCCTACAATGAGCAGTTCTTC
D gene: .; V gene: TRBV6-2/TRBV6-3; J gene: TRBJ2-7; clone size: .; CDR3 protein: CASSRGNTGLEF; CDR3 DNA: TGTGCCAGCAGCCGCGGCAATACGGGGCTTGAATTC
D gene: .; V gene: TRBV27; J gene: TRBJ1-1; clone size: .; CDR3 protein: CASSLSRQGYLNTEAFF; CDR3 DNA: TGTGCCAGCAGTTTATCGCGGCAGGGGTATTTGAACACTGAAGCTTTCTTT
D gene: TRBD2; V gene: TRBV19; J gene: TRBJ2-3; clone size: .; CDR3 protein: CASSISASGLTDTQYF; CDR3 DNA: TGTGCCAGTAGTATTTCAGCTAGCGGCCTCACAGATACGCAGTATTTT
D gene: .; V gene: TRBV18; J gene: TRBJ2-3; clone size: .; CDR3 protein: CASSRADTQYF; CDR3 DNA: TGTGCCAGCTCACGCGCAGATACGCAGTATTTT
D gene: .; V gene: TRBV6-5; J gene: TRBJ2-2; clone size: few; CDR3 protein: CASSYSGNTGELFF; CDR3 DNA: TGTGCCAGCAGTTACTCCGGAAACACCGGGGAGCTGTTTTTT
D gene: .; V gene: TRBV6-5; J gene: TRBJ1-6; clone size: .; CDR3 protein: CASSYSQGRSPLHF; CDR3 DNA: TGTGCCAGCAGTTACTCCCAGGGTCGTTCACCCCTCCACTTT
D gene: .; V gene: TRBV28; J gene: TRBJ1-1; clone size: .; CDR3 protein: CASSRGWSTEAFF; CDR3 DNA: TGTGCCAGCAGCCGAGGATGGAGCACTGAAGCTTTCTTT
D gene: .; V gene: TRBV12-3/TRBV12-4; J gene: TRBJ1-1; clone size: once; CDR3 protein: CASSLGSEEAFF; CDR3 DNA: TGTGCCAGCAGTTTGGGATCTGAAGAAGCTTTCTTT
D gene: .; V gene: TRBV2; J gene: TRBJ2-1; clone size: .; CDR3 protein: CASNGLARPEQFF; CDR3 DNA: TGTGCCAGCAATGGTCTAGCTCGCCCTGAGCAGTTCTTC
D gene: .; V gene: TRBV4-1; J gene: TRBJ2-4; clone size: .; CDR3 protein: CASSQQQGNIQYF; CDR3 DNA: TGCGCCAGCAGCCAACAACAAGGAAACATTCAGTACTTC
D gene: .; V gene: TRBV4-1; J gene: TRBJ2-1; clone size: .; CDR3 protein: CASRRNPAGPGGNEQFF; CDR3 DNA: TGCGCCAGCCGCCGAAACCCGGCGGGCCCCGGGGGAAATGAGCAGTTCTTC
D gene: TRBD1; V gene: TRBV11-1; J gene: TRBJ1-6; clone size: .; CDR3 protein: CASSSRDRGNSPLHF; CDR3 DNA: TGTGCCAGCAGCTCCCGGGACAGGGGGAACTCACCCCTCCACTTT
D gene: .; V gene: TRBV19; J gene: TRBJ2-7; clone size: .; CDR3 protein: CASTPRAGYEQYF; CDR3 DNA: TGTGCCAGTACCCCGCGGGCAGGCTACGAGCAGTACTTC
D gene: .; V gene: TRBV7-9; J gene: TRBJ2-5; clone size: .; CDR3 protein: CASSLEDDTWETQYF; CDR3 DNA: TGTGCCAGCAGCTTAGAGGACGATACCTGGGAGACCCAGTACTTC
D gene: .; V gene: TRBV7-9; J gene: TRBJ1-5; clone size: .; CDR3 protein: CASSKGDYSNQPQHF; CDR3 DNA: TGTGCCAGCAGCAAAGGGGATTATAGCAATCAGCCCCAGCATTTT
D gene: TRBD2; V gene: TRBV4-2; J gene: TRBJ2-1; clone size: .; CDR3 protein: CASSQESTLAVTYNEQFF; CDR3 DNA: TGTGCCAGCAGCCAAGAGTCGACCCTAGCGGTCACCTACAATGAGCAGTTCTTC
D gene: .; V gene: TRBV7-9; J gene: TRBJ2-5; clone size: .; CDR3 protein: CASSPPSQETQYF; CDR3 DNA: TGTGCCAGCAGCCCCCCGAGCCAAGAGACCCAGTACTTC
D gene: .; V gene: TRBV19; J gene: TRBJ2-3; clone size: .; CDR3 protein: CASSIYGDTQYF; CDR3 DNA: TGTGCCAGTAGTATATATGGAGATACGCAGTATTTT
D gene: TRBD1; V gene: TRBV7-9; J gene: TRBJ2-5; clone size: .; CDR3 protein: CASSLVDRASSEETQYF; CDR3 DNA: TGTGCCAGCAGCTTAGTGGACAGGGCTTCCTCGGAGGAGACCCAGTACTTC
D gene: .; V gene: TRBV28; J gene: TRBJ2-7; clone size: .; CDR3 protein: CASSLAQDEQYF; CDR3 DNA: TGTGCCAGCAGTTTGGCACAGGACGAGCAGTACTTC
D gene: .; V gene: TRBV21-1; J gene: TRBJ2-4; clone size: .; CDR3 protein: CASSTLAGGPCIQYF; CDR3 DNA: TGTGCCAGCAGCACCCTAGCGGGAGGGCCCTGCATTCAGTACTTC
D gene: .; V gene: TRBV25-1; J gene: TRBJ2-7; clone size: .; CDR3 protein: CASSDPRFYEQYF; CDR3 DNA: TGTGCCAGCAGTGATCCAAGGTTCTACGAGCAGTACTTC
D gene: .; V gene: TRBV7-9; J gene: TRBJ2-2; clone size: .; CDR3 protein: CASSLQGVGGELFF; CDR3 DNA: TGTGCCAGCAGTCTGCAGGGTGTCGGCGGGGAGCTGTTTTTT
D gene: TRBD2; V gene: TRBV7-8; J gene: TRBJ2-2; clone size: .; CDR3 protein: CASSLGTRDTGELFF; CDR3 DNA: TGTGCCAGCAGCTTAGGGACTAGAGACACCGGGGAGCTGTTTTTT
D gene: .; V gene: TRBV5-1; J gene: TRBJ2-7; clone size: .; CDR3 protein: CASSLDAVSSYEQYF; CDR3 DNA: TGCGCCAGCAGCTTGGACGCGGTTAGCTCCTACGAGCAGTACTTC
D gene: .; V gene: TRBV19; J gene: TRBJ1-4; clone size: once; CDR3 protein: CASSQVTGVKLFF; CDR3 DNA: TGTGCCAGTAGTCAGGTCACGGGTGTGAAACTGTTTTTT